This T cell receptor (beta chain) appears in the sequencing data of a study of cytomegalovirus exposure and HLA in healthy donors. At the level of the study: Membership in the Caucasian-associated ancestry cluster was found for approximately 85% of roughly 400 genotyped donors.

Study observations and caveats: The likely origin of a cluster of highly shared sequence variants was a sequencing artifact. Available immune exposure information covered CMV serostatus only.

Germline V gene lookup returns CDR1 KGHSH and CDR2 LQKENI. Germline trimming cut 0 bases from V and 11 bases from J; bases unmatched to any gene: 1. This CDR3 comprises 13 residues. This clone has just a few counts. Its antigen is as yet unknown. Amplification used 60 Vbeta primers and 13 Jbeta primers. Libraries were prepared by immunoSEQ multiplex PCR; TCRdb keeps only in-frame clonotypes and omits some of them. Altogether about 150,000 clones are present, less than 80% being singletons, with the ten largest covering 1.5% to 2%. The V gene is TRBV18, the J gene TRBJ2-1; TRBD2 matches at 10 bases. The source of this sequence is a female donor in good health and CMV-seropositive. Sequencing input: PBMCs. This chain's CDR3 is CASSPPLAGKQFF. As DNA, the CDR3 is TGTGCCAGCTCACCACCACTAGCGGGAAAGCAGTTCTTC.